This T cell receptor (beta chain) was sequenced in a study of T cells in Graves' hyperthyroidism and ophthalmopathy. General study points: A 13 V-J signature model discriminated ophthalmopathy versus stable hyperthyroidism. Blood samples included most of the expanded thyroid clonotypes exceeding 0.001.

With regard to this clonotype: Its target is not known.

Researchers barred patients who had uncontrolled infection, other autoimmune disease, pregnancy or lactation. TCR beta CDR3 region amplification was performed from RNA transcripts. First-round RT-PCR of the TCR CDR3 relied on the HTBI primer set. TCRdb passed the multiplex PCR reads through MiXCR, listing each CDR3 protein once. The sample includes roughly 600,000 distinct CDR3 sequences, about 15% of them seen just once. The V and J ends lost 1 base and 4 bases, in that order; junction bases with no gene match: 13. The CDR3 totals 17 residues. Germline V gene data show CDR1 as DFQATT and CDR2 as SNEGSKA (reference sequence).

The sample was blood. The rearrangement links TRBV20-1 to TRBJ2-7; 10 nucleotides line up with TRBD1. The TCR comes from a woman aged 45-65 years with Graves' ophthalmopathy. The CDR3 is CSARGAGTGDRSYEQYF. CDR3 DNA sequence: TGCAGTGCTAGAGGGGCAGGGACAGGGGACCGTTCTTACGAGCAGTACTTC.